This TCR beta chain stems from a study of T cells after somatic rescue of genetic block. Data came from immunoSEQ multiplex PCR; TCRdb stores just in-frame clones and leaves some out. This table holds around 52,000 clones, roughly 96% found once. The CDR3 totals 14 residues. Germline loops: CDR1 MNHNS, CDR2 SASEGT. V was pared by 3 bases and J by 2 bases, with 0 bases of the junction left unmatched. The clonotype was recovered from a child younger than two. The chain carries TRBV6-1 and TRBJ1-5; 8 bases map to TRBD1. The sequenced sample was peripheral blood mononuclear cells (PBMCs). CDR3 DNA sequence: TGTGCCAGCAGTGACAGGGGGCGCAATCAGCCCCAGCATTTT. Protein sequence: CASSDRGRNQPQHF.